The clone carrying this T cell receptor beta chain was detected a few times. This sample was included in a study of T cells in Graves' hyperthyroidism and ophthalmopathy. V shed 6 bases and J 0 bases; nucleotides not matched to a gene: 9. CDR3 size: 17 residues. Amplification yielded TCR beta CDR3 regions, with RNA transcripts as the source. The HTBI primer set served for first-round RT-PCR of the TCR CDR3. TCRdb called the multiplex PCR reads again in MiXCR, with one record for every CDR3 protein. The data show roughly 710,000 distinct CDR3 sequences, with about a third seen just once and roughly 31% held by the top ten. Patients having uncontrolled infection, another autoimmune disease, pregnancy or lactation were not included. Clinical symptoms, serum thyroxine and TRAb, thyroid ultrasound and orbital computed tomography were used for the diagnoses.

This TCR came from a middle-aged woman with Graves' hyperthyroidism. Sequenced input: blood. The chain has TRBV23-1 and TRBJ2-2, with 8 nucleotides matching TRBD2. TRBV23-1 is recorded as an ORF, its role being uncertain. DNA for the CDR3: TGCGCCAGCAGCCCGGGGGGGGGCAGTTCGAACACCGGGGAGCTGTTTTTT. Translated, it gives CASSPGGGSSNTGELFF.